These T cell receptor beta chains were read from a single sample in a study of OX40 agonist ivuxolimab in advanced cancers. The data were produced by immunoSEQ multiplex PCR, yet TCRdb's version contains in-frame clones alone and is incomplete. The data hold about 60,000 clones, with 90% to 95% observed a single time. The input for sequencing was CD4+ or CD8+ T cells sorted from blood, taken in a trial of the OX40 agonist ivuxolimab. The receptors derive from an adult with an advanced solid tumor such as melanoma, head and neck, liver or kidney cancer. CDR3s leave out the opening cysteine and the closing phenylalanine or tryptophan.

J gene,V gene,CDR3 protein
TRBJ2-1,TRBV6-5,ASSPGPYYREQF
TRBJ2-1,TRBV30,AWTSTSSYNEQF
TRBJ2-1,TRBV19,ASRDYNEQF
TRBJ2-1,TRBV2,ASRRGGRDEQF
TRBJ1-1,TRBV9,ASSAPIAGMNTEAF
TRBJ2-3,TRBV7-3,ASSLSGTHTDTQY
TRBJ1-1,TRBV9,ASSGDGAEAF
TRBJ2-2,TRBV25-1,AGGKTGELF
TRBJ2-2,TRBV2,AIPIGLSLGNTGELF
TRBJ2-3,TRBV9,ASSPTRDSTDTQY
TRBJ2-7,TRBV25-1,ASSEWDGTYEQY
TRBJ2-1,TRBV7-9,ASSYTGYNEQF
TRBJ2-3,TRBV7-9,ASRNTSTDTQY
TRBJ2-3,TRBV28,ASRMGQERLYTDTQY
TRBJ1-5,TRBV15,ATSTGYSNQPQH
TRBJ2-3,TRBV7-8,ASSEWGQGSDTQY
TRBJ2-1,TRBV27,ASSFLPRGSSYNEQF
TRBJ2-1,TRBV5-4,ASSVGYEQF
TRBJ2-7,TRBV25-1,ASSGGTGLYEQY
TRBJ2-7,TRBV7-8,ASSLGASGYEQY
TRBJ2-7,TRBV11-2,ASSPLAGGLFEQY
TRBJ1-4,TRBV7-2,ASSPGIATNEKLF
TRBJ2-5,TRBV29-1,SVGGIRGTSLGETQY
TRBJ2-4,TRBV7-8,ASSFEPGGRTVQY
TRBJ2-7,TRBV13,ASSFGTESYEQY
TRBJ1-1,TRBV7-9,ASSLGQNTEAF
TRBJ2-7,TRBV5-6,ASSWPTGSSYEQY
TRBJ1-2,TRBV7-9,ASSTPGAGGYT
TRBJ2-3,TRBV7-3,ASSLREGDTQY
TRBJ1-1,TRBV7-8,ASSTGNTEAF
TRBJ2-2,TRBV27,ASSFPSTGELF
TRBJ1-1,TRBV6-1,ASRQAYLNTEAF
TRBJ1-2,TRBV6-5,ASTKGAETNYGYT
TRBJ2-1,TRBV9,ASSVGVGTSYNEQF